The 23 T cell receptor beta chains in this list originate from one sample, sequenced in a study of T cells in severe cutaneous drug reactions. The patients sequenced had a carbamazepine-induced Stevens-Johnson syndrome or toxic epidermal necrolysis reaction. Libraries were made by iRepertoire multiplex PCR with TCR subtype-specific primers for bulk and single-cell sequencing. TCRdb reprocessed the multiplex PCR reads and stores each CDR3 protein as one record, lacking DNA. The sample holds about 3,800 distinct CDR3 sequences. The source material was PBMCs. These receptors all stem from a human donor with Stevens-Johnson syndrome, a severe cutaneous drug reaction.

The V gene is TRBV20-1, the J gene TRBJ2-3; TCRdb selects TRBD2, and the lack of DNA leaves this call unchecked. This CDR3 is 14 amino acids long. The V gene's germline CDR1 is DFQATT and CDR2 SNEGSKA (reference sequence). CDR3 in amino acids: CSARASGRTDTQYF.

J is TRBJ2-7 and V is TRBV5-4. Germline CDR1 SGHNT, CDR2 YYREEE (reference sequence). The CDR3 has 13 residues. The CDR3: CASSSMGTYEQYF.

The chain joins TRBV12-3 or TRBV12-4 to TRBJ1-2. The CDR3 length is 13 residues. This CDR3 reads CASSFGGDYGYTF.

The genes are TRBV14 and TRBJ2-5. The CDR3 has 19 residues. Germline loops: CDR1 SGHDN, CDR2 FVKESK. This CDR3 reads CASSQDSESRSYFRETQYF.

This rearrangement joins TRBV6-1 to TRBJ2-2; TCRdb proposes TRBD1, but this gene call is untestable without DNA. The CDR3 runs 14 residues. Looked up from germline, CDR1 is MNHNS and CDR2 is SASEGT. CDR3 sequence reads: CASGDGTNTGELFF.

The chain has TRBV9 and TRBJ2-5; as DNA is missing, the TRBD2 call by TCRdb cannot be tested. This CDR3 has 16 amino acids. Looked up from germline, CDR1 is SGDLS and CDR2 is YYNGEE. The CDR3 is CASSTSGRVYQETQYF.

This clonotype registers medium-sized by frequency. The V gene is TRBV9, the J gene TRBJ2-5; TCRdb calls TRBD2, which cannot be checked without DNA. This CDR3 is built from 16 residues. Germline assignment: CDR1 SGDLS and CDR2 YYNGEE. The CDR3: CASTGEETSAVETQYF.

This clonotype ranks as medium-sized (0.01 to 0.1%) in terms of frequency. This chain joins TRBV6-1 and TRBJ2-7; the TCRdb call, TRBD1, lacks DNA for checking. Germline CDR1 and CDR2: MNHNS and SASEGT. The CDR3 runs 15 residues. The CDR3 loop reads CASSETGYRPYEQYF.

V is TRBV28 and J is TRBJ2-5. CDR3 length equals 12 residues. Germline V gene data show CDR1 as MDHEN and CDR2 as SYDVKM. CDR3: CAKQKGKETQYF.

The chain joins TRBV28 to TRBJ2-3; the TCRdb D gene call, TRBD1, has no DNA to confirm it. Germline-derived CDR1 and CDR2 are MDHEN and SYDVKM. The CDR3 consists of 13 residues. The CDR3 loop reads CASRRQGTDTQYF.

CDR3: CSARPASRTSYEQYF. The chain carries TRBV20-1 and TRBJ2-7; with no DNA, the TCRdb D assignment of TRBD2 cannot be verified. The CDR3 runs to 15 residues. Germline V lookup: CDR1 DFQATT, CDR2 SNEGSKA (reference sequence).

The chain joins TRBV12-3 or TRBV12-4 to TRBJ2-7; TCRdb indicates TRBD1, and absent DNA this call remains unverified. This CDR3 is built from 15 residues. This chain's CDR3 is CASRNTDTRHYEQYF.

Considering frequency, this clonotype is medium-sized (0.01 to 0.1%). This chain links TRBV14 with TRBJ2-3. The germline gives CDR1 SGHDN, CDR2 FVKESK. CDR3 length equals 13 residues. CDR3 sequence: CASSQAEPWRQYF.

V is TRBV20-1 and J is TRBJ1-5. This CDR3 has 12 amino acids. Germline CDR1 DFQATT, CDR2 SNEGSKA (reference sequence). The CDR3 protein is CSVHLPAQPQHF.

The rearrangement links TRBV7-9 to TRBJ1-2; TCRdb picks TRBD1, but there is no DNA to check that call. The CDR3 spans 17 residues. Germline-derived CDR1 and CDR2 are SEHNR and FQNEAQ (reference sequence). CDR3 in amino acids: CASSPHPGQLHNYGYTF. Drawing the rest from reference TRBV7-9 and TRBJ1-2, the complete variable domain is DTGVSQNPRHKITKRGQNVTFRCDPISEHNRLYWYRQTLGQGPEFLTYFQNEAQLEKSRLLSDRFSAERPKGSFSTLEIQRTEQGDSAMYLCASSPHPGQLHNYGYTFGSGTRLTVV.

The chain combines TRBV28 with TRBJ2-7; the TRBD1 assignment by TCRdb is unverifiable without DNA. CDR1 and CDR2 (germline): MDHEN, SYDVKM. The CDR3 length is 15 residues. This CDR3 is CASLEWGRATYEQYF.

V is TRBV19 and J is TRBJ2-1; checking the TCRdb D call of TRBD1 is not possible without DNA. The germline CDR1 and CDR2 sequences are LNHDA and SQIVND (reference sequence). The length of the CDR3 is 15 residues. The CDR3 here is CASRPSYRIYNEQFF. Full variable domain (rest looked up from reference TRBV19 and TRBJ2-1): DGGITQSPKYLFRKEGQNVTLSCEQNLNHDAMYWYRQDPGQGLRLIYYSQIVNDFQKGDIAEGYSVSREKKESFPLTVTSAQKNPTAFYLCASRPSYRIYNEQFFGPGTRLTVL.

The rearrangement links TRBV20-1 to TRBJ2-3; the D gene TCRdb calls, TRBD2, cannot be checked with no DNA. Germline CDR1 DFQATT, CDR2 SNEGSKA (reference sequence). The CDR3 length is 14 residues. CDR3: CSASTRLAGDTQYF.

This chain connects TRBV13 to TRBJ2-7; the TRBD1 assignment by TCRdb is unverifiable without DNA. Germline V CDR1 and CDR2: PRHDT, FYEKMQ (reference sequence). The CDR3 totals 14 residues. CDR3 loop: CASSKGTGAGEQYF. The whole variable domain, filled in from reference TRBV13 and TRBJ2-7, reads AAGVIQSPRHLIKEKRETATLKCYPIPRHDTVYWYQQGPGQDPQFLISFYEKMQSDKGSIPDRFSAQQFSDYHSELNMSSLELGDSALYFCASSKGTGAGEQYFGPGTRLTVT.

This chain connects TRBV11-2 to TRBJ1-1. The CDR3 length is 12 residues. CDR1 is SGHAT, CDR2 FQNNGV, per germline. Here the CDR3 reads CASSLRQTEAFF.

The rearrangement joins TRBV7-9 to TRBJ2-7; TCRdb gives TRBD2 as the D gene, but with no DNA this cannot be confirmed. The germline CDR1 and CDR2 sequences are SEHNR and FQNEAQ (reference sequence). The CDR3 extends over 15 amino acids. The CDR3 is CASSLGFVGGGEQYF. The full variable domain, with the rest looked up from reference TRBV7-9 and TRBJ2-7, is DTGVSQNPRHKITKRGQNVTFRCDPISEHNRLYWYRQTLGQGPEFLTYFQNEAQLEKSRLLSDRFSAERPKGSFSTLEIQRTEQGDSAMYLCASSLGFVGGGEQYFGPGTRLTVT.

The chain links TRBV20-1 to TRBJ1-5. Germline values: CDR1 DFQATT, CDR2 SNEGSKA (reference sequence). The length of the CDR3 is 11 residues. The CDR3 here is CSVNREGSQHF.

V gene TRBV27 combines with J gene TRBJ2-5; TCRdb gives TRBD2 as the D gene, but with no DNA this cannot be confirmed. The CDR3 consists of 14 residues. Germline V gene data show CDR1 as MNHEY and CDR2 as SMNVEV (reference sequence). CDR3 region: CASSLEGQQETQYF.